The entry below gives a single T cell receptor (beta chain) sequence along with its context. Some clones are missing from TCRdb's copy, which holds only in-frame ones; the method was immunoSEQ multiplex PCR. Here the sample spans approximately 82,000 clones, around four fifths being singletons. Germline-derived CDR1 and CDR2 are ENHRY and SYGVKD. This CDR3 is built from 15 residues. The ends lost 1 base at V and 2 bases at J; junction bases unmatched: 3. This record belongs to a study of blood T cell repertoires in COVID-19. Study background: Samples came from the United States, Italy and Spain, spanning acute and convalescent COVID-19.

This chain links TRBV10-3 with TRBJ1-1, with TRBD1 matching 8 bases. The sequence derives from a woman in her 70s with active or convalescent COVID-19. Sequencing input: peripheral blood. The CDR3 protein is CAISEWTGRNTEAFF. Written as DNA, the CDR3 is TGTGCCATCAGTGAGTGGACAGGGAGAAACACTGAAGCTTTCTTT.